This T cell receptor (beta chain) was captured by sequencing in a study of shared clonotypes between healthy human individuals. CDR3 length equals 15 residues. CDR1 is MGHRA, CDR2 YSYEKL, per germline. J was trimmed by 4 bases and V by 5 bases; bases with no gene match: 6. Libraries were prepared by immunoSEQ multiplex PCR; TCRdb keeps only in-frame clonotypes and omits some of them. The table includes about 2.1 million clones, 93% detected once. Naive CD8 isolation took CD45RO-negative cells positively selected for CCR7 and excluded terminally differentiated effector memory CD45RA+ cells. The chain recombines TRBV4-1 with TRBJ1-5, with TRBD1 matching 9 bases. The origin of this receptor is a man between 18 and 29 years old in good health. Some clones in this sample may be carry-over from other donors' samples. The sample consisted of naive CD8+ T cells from PBMCs. The CDR3 sequence is CASSAPGQGNQPQHF. CDR3 nucleotides: TGCGCCAGCAGCGCTCCGGGACAGGGTAATCAGCCCCAGCATTTT.